This paragraph reports one T cell receptor beta chain. This specimen comes from a study of T cells in Graves' hyperthyroidism and ophthalmopathy. Authors of the study amplified TCR beta CDR3 regions from RNA transcripts. HTBI primers drove first-round RT-PCR of the TCR CDR3. TCRdb analysed the multiplex PCR reads with MiXCR anew, one entry per CDR3 protein. The profile shows about 690,000 distinct CDR3 sequences, 17% of them singletons. Trimming took 3 bases from V and 3 from J; bases not matched to a gene: 13. The CDR3 spans 17 residues. Germline loops: CDR1 MDHEN, CDR2 SYDVKM. The sample taken for sequencing was blood. The V and J genes are TRBV28 and TRBJ2-7, with TRBD1 identical over 8 bases. This receptor was identified in a man aged 50 to 60 with Graves' hyperthyroidism. The CDR3 DNA reads TGTGCCAGCAGTTTGGGGACAGGCCCGAGGGGTATCTACGAGCAGTACTTC. Protein sequence: CASSLGTGPRGIYEQYF.